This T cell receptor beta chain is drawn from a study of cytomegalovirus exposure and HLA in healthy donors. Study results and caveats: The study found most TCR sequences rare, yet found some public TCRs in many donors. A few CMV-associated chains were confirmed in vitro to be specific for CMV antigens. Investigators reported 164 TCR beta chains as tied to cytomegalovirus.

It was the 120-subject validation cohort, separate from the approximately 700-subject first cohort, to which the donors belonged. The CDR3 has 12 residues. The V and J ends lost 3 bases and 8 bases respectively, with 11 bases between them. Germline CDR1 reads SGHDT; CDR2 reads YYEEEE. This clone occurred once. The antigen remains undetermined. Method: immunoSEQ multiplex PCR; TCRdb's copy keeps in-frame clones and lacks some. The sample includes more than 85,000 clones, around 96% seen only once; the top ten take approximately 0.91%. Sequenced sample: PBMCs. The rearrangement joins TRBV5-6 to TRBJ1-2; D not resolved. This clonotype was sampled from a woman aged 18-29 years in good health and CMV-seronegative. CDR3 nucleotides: TGTGCCAGCAGCTCGGCTACAGTCGGCTACACCTTC. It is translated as CASSSATVGYTF.